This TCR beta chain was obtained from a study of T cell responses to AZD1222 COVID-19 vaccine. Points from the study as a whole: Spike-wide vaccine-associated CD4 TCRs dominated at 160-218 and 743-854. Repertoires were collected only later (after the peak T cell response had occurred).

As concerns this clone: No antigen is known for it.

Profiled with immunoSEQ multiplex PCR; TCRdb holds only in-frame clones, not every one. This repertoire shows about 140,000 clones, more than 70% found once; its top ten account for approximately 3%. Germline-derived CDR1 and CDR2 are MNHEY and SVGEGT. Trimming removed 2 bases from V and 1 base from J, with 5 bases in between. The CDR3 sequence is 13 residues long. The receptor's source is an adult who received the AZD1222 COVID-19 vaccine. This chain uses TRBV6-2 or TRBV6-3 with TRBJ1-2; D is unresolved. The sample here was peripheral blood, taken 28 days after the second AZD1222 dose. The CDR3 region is CASSYRSNYGYTF. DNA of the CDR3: TGTGCCAGCAGTTACCGCAGTAACTATGGCTACACCTTC.